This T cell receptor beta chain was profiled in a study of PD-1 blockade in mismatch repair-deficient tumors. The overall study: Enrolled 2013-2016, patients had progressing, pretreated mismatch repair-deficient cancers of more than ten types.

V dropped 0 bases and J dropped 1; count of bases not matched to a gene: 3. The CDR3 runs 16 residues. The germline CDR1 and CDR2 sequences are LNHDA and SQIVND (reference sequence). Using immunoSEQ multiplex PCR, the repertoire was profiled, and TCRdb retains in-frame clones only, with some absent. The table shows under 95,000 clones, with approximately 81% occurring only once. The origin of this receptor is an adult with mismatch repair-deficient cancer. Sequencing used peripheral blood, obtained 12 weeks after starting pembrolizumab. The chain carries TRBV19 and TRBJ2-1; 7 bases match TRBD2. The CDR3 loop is CASSIDGGKSYNEQFF. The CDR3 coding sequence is TGTGCCAGTAGTATAGACGGGGGGAAATCCTACAATGAGCAGTTCTTC.